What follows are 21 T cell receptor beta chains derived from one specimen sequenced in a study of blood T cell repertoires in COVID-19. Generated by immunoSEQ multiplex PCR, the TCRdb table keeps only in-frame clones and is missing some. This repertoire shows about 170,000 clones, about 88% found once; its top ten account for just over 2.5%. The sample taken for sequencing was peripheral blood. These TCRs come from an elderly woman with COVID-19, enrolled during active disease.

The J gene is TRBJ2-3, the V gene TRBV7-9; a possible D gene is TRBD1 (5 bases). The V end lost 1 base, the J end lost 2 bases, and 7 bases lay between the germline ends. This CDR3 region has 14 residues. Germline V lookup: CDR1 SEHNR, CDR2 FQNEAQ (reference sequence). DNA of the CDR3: TGTGCCAGCAGCTTAGACAGGACCACAGATACGCAGTATTTT. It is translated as CASSLDRTTDTQYF.

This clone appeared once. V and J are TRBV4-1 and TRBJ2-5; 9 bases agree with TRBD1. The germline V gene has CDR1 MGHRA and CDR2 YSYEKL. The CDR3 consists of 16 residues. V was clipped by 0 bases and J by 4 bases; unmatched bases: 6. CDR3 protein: CASSQEGTGWGETQYF. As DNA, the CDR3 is TGCGCCAGCAGCCAAGAGGGGACAGGGTGGGGAGAGACCCAGTACTTC.

The chain's CDR3 is CASSYATGSQETQYF. In DNA, the CDR3 is TGTGCCAGCAGCTATGCAACAGGGAGTCAAGAGACCCAGTACTTC. The rearrangement links TRBV5-4 to TRBJ2-5; D is possibly TRBD1 (6 bases). This CDR3 is built from 15 residues. V lost 3 bases, J lost 2 bases, and 14 bases lay in between. Germline assignment: CDR1 SGHNT and CDR2 YYREEE (reference sequence).

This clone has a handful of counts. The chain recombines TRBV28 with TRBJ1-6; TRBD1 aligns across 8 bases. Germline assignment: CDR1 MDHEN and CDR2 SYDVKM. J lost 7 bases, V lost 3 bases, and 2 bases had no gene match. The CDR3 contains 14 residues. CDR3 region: CASSLTGVNSPLHF. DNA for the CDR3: TGTGCCAGCAGTTTGACAGGGGTAAATTCACCCCTCCACTTT.

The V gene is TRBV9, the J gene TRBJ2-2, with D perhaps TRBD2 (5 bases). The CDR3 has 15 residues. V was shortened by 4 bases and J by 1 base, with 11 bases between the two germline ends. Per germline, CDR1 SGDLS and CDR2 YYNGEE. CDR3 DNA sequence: TGTGCCAGCAGCCCAGGACTGGGGAACACCGGGGAGCTGTTTTTT. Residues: CASSPGLGNTGELFF.

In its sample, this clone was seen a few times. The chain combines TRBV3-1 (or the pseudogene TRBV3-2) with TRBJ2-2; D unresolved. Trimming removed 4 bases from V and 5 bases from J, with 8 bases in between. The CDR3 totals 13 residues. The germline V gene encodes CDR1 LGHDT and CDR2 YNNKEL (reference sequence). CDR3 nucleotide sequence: TGTGCCAGCAGCCTCGAGCAAACCGGGGAGCTGTTTTTT. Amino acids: CASSLEQTGELFF.

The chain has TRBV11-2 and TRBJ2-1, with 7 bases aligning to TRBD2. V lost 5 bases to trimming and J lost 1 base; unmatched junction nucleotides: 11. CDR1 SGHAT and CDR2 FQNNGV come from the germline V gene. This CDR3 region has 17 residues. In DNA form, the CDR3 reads TGTGCCAGCAGCCATTATCTAGGGACTAAATCCTACAATGAGCAGTTCTTC. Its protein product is CASSHYLGTKSYNEQFF.

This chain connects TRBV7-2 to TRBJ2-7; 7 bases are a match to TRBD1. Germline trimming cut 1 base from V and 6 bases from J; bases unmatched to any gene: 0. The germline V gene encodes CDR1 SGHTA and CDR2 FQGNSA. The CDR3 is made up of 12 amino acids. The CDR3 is CASSLGTGEQYF. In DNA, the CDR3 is TGTGCCAGCAGCTTAGGGACAGGCGAGCAGTACTTC.

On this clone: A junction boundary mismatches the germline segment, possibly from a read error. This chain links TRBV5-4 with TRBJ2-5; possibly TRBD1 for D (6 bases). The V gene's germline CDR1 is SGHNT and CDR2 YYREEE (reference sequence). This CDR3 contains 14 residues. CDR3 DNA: TGTGCCAGCAGCACCGGACAGTCGCAAGAGGCCCAGTACTTC. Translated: CASSTGQSQEAQYF.

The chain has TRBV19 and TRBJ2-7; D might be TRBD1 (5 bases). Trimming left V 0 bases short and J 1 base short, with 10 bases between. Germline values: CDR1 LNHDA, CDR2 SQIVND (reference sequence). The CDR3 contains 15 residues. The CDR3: CASSIEWGRSYEQYF. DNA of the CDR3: TGTGCCAGTAGTATAGAATGGGGCAGATCCTACGAGCAGTACTTC.

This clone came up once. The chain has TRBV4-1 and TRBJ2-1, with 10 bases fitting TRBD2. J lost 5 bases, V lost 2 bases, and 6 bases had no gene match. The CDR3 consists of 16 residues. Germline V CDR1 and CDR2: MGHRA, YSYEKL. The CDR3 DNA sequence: TGCGCCAGCAGCCAACGCCTAGCGGGAGAGGACAATGAGCAGTTCTTC. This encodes CASSQRLAGEDNEQFF.

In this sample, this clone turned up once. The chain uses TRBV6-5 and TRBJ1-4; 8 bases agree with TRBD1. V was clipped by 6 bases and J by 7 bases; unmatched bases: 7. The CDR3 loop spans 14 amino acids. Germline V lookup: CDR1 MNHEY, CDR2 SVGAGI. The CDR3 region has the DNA TGTGCCAGCAGGGAGCAGGGGGCAAGTGAAAAACTGTTTTTT. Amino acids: CASREQGASEKLFF.

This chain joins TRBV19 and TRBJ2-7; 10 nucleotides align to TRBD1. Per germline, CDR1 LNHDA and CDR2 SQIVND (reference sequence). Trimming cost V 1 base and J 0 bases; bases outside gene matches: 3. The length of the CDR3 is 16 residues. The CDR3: CASSIAGTGDSYEQYF. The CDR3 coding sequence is TGTGCCAGTAGTATAGCCGGGACAGGGGACTCCTACGAGCAGTACTTC.

CDR3 sequence reads: CASSQVASGIEQYF. In DNA form, the CDR3 reads TGCGCCAGCAGCCAAGTAGCCAGCGGGATTGAGCAGTACTTC. The V gene is TRBV4-3, the J gene TRBJ2-7, with 7 positions matching TRBD2. V lost 1 base and J lost 7; bases outside the gene matches: 7. The CDR3 runs to 14 residues. Germline V gene lookup returns CDR1 LGHNA and CDR2 YSLEER.

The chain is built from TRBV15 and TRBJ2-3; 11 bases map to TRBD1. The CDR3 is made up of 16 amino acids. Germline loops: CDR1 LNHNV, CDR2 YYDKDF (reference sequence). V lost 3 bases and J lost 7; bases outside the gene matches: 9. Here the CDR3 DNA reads TGTGCCACCAGCAGGGGGAGGACAGGGGGCGAGAATACGCAGTATTTT. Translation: CATSRGRTGGENTQYF.

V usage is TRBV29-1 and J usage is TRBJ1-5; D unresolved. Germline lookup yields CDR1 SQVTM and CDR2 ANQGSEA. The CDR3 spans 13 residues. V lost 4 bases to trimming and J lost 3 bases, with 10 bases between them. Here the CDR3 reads CSVGENTNQPQHF. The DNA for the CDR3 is TGCAGCGTTGGGGAGAATACCAATCAGCCCCAGCATTTT.

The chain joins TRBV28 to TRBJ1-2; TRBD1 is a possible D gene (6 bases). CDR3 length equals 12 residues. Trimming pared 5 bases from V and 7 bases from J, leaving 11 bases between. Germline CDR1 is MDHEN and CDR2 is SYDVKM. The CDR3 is CASSVRGLGYTF. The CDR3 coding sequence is TGTGCCAGCAGTGTCAGGGGCCTTGGCTACACCTTC.

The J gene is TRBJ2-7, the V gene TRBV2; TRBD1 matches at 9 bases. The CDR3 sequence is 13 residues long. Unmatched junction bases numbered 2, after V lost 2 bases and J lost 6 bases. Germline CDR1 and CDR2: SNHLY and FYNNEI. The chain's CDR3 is CASSEHRGLEQYF. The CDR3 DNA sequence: TGTGCCAGCAGTGAACACAGGGGGCTCGAGCAGTACTTC.

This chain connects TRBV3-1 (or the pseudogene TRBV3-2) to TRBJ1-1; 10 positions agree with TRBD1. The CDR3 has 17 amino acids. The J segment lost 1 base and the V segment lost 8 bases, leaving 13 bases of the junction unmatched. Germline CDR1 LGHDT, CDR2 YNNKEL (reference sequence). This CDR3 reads CASRPGDRGMKNTEAFF. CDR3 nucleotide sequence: TGTGCCAGCCGACCCGGGGACAGGGGAATGAAGAACACTGAAGCTTTCTTT.

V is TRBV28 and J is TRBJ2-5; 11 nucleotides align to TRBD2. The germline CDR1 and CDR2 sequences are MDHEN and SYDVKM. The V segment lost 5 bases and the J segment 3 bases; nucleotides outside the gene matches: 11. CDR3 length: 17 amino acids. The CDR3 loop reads CASSPLPVGLAEETQYF. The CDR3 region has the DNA TGTGCCAGCAGTCCCCTCCCGGTGGGACTAGCGGAAGAGACCCAGTACTTC.

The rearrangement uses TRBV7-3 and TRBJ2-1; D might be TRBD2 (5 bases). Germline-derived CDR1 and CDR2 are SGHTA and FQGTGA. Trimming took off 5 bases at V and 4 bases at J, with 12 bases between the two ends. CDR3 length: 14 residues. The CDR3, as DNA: TGTGCCAGCAGCCCGTTCGAGGGATACAATGAGCAGTTCTTC. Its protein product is CASSPFEGYNEQFF. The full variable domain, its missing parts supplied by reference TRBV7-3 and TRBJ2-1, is GAGVSQTPSNKVTEKGKYVELRCDPISGHTALYWYRQSLGQGPEFLIYFQGTGAADDSGLPNDRFFAVRPEGSVSTLKIQRTERGDSAVYLCASSPFEGYNEQFFGPGTRLTVL.